This T cell receptor (beta chain) was recorded in a study of cytomegalovirus exposure and HLA in healthy donors. Study conclusions and caveats: Reported findings show TCR beta sequences accurately forecast HLA-A and HLA-B alleles in most subjects.

In this sample, this clone turned up a few times. Its specificity is not known. PCR involved 60 Vbeta and 13 Jbeta primers. Generated by immunoSEQ multiplex PCR, the TCRdb table keeps only in-frame clones and is missing some. The table lists 200,000 to 250,000 clones, over 75% of them singletons, with roughly 10% in the top ten. The TCR was taken from a woman in her forties or fifties in good health and CMV-seropositive. Specimen: PBMCs.

The CDR3 DNA follows: TGCGCCAGCAGCCAAATGACAGGGAGCCCTGAAGCTTTCTTT. Encoded protein: CASSQMTGSPEAFF. The J gene is TRBJ1-1, the V gene TRBV5-1; 7 bases align to TRBD1. The CDR3 consists of 14 residues. V shed 4 bases, J shed 6 bases, and the junction held 9 bases outside the gene matches. Germline V gives CDR1 SGHRS, CDR2 YFSETQ.